The rows below give T cell receptor beta chains drawn from one sample of a study of T cells in Graves' hyperthyroidism and ophthalmopathy. TCRdb itself ran the multiplex PCR reads through MiXCR, one entry per CDR3 protein. The data hold hundreds of thousands of distinct CDR3 sequences, with roughly 46% observed a single time. Sequencing input: peripheral blood or thyroid tissue (not recorded which). Source of these receptors: an adult man with Graves' disease, either hyperthyroidism or ophthalmopathy (not recorded which). Each CDR3 is given with its conserved first and last residue. A D gene is named only where the DNA matches it firmly. Size values are once, few and many counts, or a class for expanded clones, and some rows have none.

D gene,J gene,clone size,V gene,CDR3 protein
-,TRBJ1-1,many,TRBV19,CASSSQHGVAEAFF
-,TRBJ1-4,few,TRBV2,CASSWTAIEDEKLFF
TRBD1,TRBJ1-2,-,TRBV10-3,CAISEAGGGFHTF
TRBD1,TRBJ1-6,-,TRBV25-1,CAVGGTVSYNSPLHF
-,TRBJ1-5,-,TRBV11-3,CASDDSYSNQPQHF
-,TRBJ1-3,-,TRBV20-1,CSAPVASSGNTIYF
-,TRBJ1-2,many,TRBV2,CASRGRADYGYTF
TRBD2,TRBJ2-5,-,TRBV2,CASSYGAGGWETQYF
-,TRBJ2-7,many,TRBV7-9,CASSLKAGDYEQYF
-,TRBJ1-2,many,TRBV29-1,CSVVGLGGYTF
-,TRBJ2-7,many,TRBV2,CASSGGIHYEQYF
-,TRBJ1-2,-,TRBV7-2,CASSLAPPQDYGYTF
-,TRBJ1-6,few,TRBV15,CATTGHNNSPLHF
-,TRBJ1-2,-,TRBV25-1,CAGVPGGGYTF
-,TRBJ1-1,once,TRBV3-1,CASSQRTVMNTEAFF
-,TRBJ1-1,-,TRBV10-2,CASSHRVALNTEAFF
TRBD1,TRBJ1-1,few,TRBV12-3/TRBV12-4,CASSDRQGRTEAFF
-,TRBJ1-2,-,TRBV29-1,CSSEQGDYGYTF
-,TRBJ1-5,many,TRBV2,CARSTGRNQPQHF
-,TRBJ1-2,-,TRBV12-3/TRBV12-4,CASSFRQARGYTF
-,TRBJ2-7,-,TRBV5-1,CASSELFGPAQYF
-,TRBJ2-6,-,TRBV24-1,CATSSQQVRANVLTF
TRBD1,TRBJ1-4,many,TRBV12-3/TRBV12-4,CASSPDRFNEKLFF
-,TRBJ1-2,many,TRBV20-1,CSASRRGLGYTF
-,TRBJ1-3,few,TRBV20-1,CSATGVNGNTIYF
-,TRBJ1-3,-,TRBV7-9,CASSLDWGDSGNTIYF
TRBD2,TRBJ2-7,many,TRBV10-2,CASSAASGGAYEQYF
TRBD2,TRBJ2-7,-,TRBV5-1,CASSTGLAGPHEQYF
-,TRBJ1-1,-,TRBV19,CASSKVDNTEAFF
TRBD1,TRBJ1-4,many,TRBV9,CASSVIGTGDEKLFF
-,TRBJ2-7,few,TRBV6-5,CASSEYQGYEQYF
-,TRBJ1-5,many,TRBV24-1,CATSDFGGPDQPQHF
TRBD1,TRBJ2-7,many,TRBV7-8,CASSRDSGYEQYF
TRBD1,TRBJ1-2,many,TRBV15,CATSRGDRAFEGYTF
-,TRBJ1-5,few,TRBV6-5,CASSTQGANQPQHF
-,TRBJ2-5,few,TRBV7-2,CASSPITDTYETQYF
-,TRBJ2-7,-,TRBV2,CAGGHSSYEQYF
-,TRBJ1-3,-,TRBV10-3,CAISELLGSSGNTIYF
-,TRBJ2-5,-,TRBV19,CASSGSGEETQYF
-,TRBJ1-1,-,TRBV2,CASTPGTTTEAFF
TRBD2,TRBJ2-5,-,TRBV2,CASSEGTRVETQYF
-,TRBJ2-6,many,TRBV29-1,CSVEEGGSSGANVLTF
-,TRBJ1-5,-,TRBV12-3/TRBV12-4,CASSFRQFNQPQHF
TRBD1,TRBJ2-7,-,TRBV7-9,CASSVDRGLSYEQYF
TRBD2,TRBJ2-7,many,TRBV2,CASSGSGGRDEQYF
-,TRBJ1-5,-,TRBV6-1,CASKAGLMINQPQHF
-,TRBJ1-3,many,TRBV11-2,CASSLSQLSSGNTIYF
-,TRBJ1-3,-,TRBV10-3,CAISEWRVGNTIYF
TRBD2,TRBJ2-3,-,TRBV10-2,CASSGVAGGPTDTQYF
TRBD1,TRBJ1-1,many,TRBV12-3/TRBV12-4,CASSSRDSEAFF
TRBD2,TRBJ2-5,many,TRBV10-3,CAISEGTRGETQYF
TRBD1,TRBJ1-1,-,TRBV5-1,CASSPGGLLNTEAFF
TRBD1,TRBJ2-7,-,TRBV29-1,CSVGQGNDEQYF
-,TRBJ1-4,-,TRBV15,CATSTDAGKGDEKLFF
-,TRBJ1-5,-,TRBV2,CASRGRGRNQPQHF
-,TRBJ2-2,-,TRBV7-8,CASSQVAQAGELFF
TRBD2,TRBJ2-7,many,TRBV2,CASSDASGAFYEQYF